This T cell receptor (beta chain) was obtained from a study of T cell responses to AZD1222 COVID-19 vaccine. Study-level points and caveats: A mostly white British donor set with more females was recruited, and clonal diversity was possibly underestimated.

With respect to this clone: Antigen specificity is unknown.

The CDR3 is 13 residues long. Trimming removed 4 bases from V and 8 bases from J, with 14 bases in between. Germline values: CDR1 MNHEY, CDR2 SVGAGI. Assay: immunoSEQ multiplex PCR; the TCRdb copy retains only in-frame clones and omits some. This table holds approximately 72,000 clones, around 89% found once. Specimen: peripheral blood, collected 28 days after the second AZD1222 dose. The chain couples TRBV6-5 to TRBJ1-2; D remains unclear. The TCR was taken from an adult who received the AZD1222 COVID-19 vaccine. The CDR3 here is CASSFDTYGGYTF. The CDR3 nucleotides are TGTGCCAGCAGTTTCGACACTTACGGAGGCTACACCTTC.